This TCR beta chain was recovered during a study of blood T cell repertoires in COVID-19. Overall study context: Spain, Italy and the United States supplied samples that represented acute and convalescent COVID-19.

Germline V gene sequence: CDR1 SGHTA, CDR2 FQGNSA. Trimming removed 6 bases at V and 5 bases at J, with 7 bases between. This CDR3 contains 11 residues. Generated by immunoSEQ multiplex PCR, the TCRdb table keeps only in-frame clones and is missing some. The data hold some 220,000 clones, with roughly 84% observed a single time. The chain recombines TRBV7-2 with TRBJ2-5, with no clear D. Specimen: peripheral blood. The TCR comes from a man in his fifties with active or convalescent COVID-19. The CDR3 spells CASRAQETQYF. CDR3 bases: TGTGCCAGCAGGGCACAGGAGACCCAGTACTTC.